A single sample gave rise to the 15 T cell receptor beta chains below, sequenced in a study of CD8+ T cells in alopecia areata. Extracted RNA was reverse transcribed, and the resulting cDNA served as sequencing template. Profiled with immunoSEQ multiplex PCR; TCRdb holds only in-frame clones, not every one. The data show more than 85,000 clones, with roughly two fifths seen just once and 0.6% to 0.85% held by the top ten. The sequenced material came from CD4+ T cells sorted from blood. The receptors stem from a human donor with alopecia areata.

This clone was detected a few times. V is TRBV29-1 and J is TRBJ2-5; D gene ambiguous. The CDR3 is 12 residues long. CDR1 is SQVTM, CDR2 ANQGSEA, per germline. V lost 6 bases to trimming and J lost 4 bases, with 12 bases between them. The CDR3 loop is CSVGSTPETQYF. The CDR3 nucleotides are TGCAGCGTAGGGTCGACCCCAGAGACCCAGTACTTC.

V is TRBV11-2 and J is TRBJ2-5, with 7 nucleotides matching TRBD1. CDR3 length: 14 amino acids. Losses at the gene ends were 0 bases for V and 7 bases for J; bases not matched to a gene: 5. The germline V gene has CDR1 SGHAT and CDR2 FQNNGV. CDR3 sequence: CASSLETGSGTQYF. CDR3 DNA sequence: TGTGCCAGCAGCTTAGAGACAGGGAGTGGGACCCAGTACTTC.

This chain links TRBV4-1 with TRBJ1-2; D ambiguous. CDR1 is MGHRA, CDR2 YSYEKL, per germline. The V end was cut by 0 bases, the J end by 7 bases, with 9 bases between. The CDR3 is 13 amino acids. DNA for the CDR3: TGCGCCAGCAGCCAAGAACACACCCGTGGCTACACCTTC. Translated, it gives CASSQEHTRGYTF.

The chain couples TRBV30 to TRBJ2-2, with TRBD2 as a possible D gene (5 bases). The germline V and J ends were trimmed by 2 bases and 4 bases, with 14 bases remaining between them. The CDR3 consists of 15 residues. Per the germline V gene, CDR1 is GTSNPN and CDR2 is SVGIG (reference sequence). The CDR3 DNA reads TGTGCCTGGAGTCCGAGGGCCGGTATCACCGGGGAGCTGTTTTTT. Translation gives CAWSPRAGITGELFF.

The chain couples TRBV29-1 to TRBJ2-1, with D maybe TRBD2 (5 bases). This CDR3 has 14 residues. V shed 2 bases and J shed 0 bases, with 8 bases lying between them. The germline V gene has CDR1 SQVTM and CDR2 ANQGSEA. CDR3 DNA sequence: TGCAGCGTTGAATTGGGGAGCTCCTACAATGAGCAGTTCTTC. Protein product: CSVELGSSYNEQFF.

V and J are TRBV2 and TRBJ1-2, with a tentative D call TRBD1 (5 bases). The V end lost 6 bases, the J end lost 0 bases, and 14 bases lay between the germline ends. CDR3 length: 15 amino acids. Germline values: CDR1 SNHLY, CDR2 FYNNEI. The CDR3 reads CASSKGRGTNYGYTF. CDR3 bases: TGTGCCAGCAGCAAAGGGCGGGGGACTAACTATGGCTACACCTTC.

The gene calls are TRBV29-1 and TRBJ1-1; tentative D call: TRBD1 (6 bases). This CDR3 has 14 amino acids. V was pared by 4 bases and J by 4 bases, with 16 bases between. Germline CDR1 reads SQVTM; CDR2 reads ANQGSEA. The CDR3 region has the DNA TGCAGCGTTGTTGTGGGGGCAGAGGGCACTGAAGCTTTCTTT. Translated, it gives CSVVVGAEGTEAFF.

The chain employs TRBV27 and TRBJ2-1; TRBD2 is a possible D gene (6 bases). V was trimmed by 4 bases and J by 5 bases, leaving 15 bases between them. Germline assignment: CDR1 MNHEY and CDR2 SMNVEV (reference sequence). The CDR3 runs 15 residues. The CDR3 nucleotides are TGTGCCAGCAGTTCTCGGGGAGGCGGGCACAATGAGCAGTTCTTC. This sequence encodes CASSSRGGGHNEQFF.

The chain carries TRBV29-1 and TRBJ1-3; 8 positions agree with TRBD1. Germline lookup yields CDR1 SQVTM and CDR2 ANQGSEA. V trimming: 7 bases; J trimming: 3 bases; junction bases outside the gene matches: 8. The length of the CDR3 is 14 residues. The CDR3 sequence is CSALIDRGGNTIYF. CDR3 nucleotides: TGCAGCGCCCTAATCGACAGGGGTGGAAACACCATATATTTT.

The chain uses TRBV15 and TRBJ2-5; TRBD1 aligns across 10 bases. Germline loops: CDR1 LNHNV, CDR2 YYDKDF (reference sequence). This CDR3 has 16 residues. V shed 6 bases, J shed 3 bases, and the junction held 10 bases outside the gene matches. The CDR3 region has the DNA TGTGCCACCAGAAAAGGCGGGACAGGGGAGGAAGAGACCCAGTACTTC. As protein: CATRKGGTGEEETQYF.

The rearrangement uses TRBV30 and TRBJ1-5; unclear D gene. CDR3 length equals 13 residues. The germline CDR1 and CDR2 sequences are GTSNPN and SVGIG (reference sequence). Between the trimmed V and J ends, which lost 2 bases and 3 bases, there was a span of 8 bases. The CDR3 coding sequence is TGTGCCTGGAGTCGAGGGTACAATCAGCCCCAGCATTTT. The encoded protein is CAWSRGYNQPQHF.

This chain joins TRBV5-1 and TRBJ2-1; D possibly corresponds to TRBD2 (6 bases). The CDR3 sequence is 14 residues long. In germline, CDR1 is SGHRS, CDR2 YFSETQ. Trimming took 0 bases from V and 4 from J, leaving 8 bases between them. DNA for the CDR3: TGCGCCAGCAGCTTGGTCGCGGGGTACAATGAGCAGTTCTTC. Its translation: CASSLVAGYNEQFF.

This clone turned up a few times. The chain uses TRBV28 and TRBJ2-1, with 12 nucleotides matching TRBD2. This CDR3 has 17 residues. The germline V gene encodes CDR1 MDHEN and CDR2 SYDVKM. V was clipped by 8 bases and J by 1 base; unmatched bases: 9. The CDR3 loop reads CASCPPGLAGSYNEQFF. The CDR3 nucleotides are TGTGCCAGCTGCCCCCCCGGACTAGCGGGATCCTACAATGAGCAGTTCTTC.

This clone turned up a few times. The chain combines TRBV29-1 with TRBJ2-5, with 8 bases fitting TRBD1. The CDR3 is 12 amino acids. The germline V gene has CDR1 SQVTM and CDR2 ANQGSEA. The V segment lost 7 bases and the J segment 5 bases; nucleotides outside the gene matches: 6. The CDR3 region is CSATGERETQYF. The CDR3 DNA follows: TGCAGCGCGACAGGGGAGAGGGAGACCCAGTACTTC. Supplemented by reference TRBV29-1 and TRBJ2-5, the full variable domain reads SAVISQKPSRDICQRGTSLTIQCQVDSQVTMMFWYRQQPGQSLTLIATANQGSEATYESGFVIDKFPISRPNLTFSTLTVSNMSPEDSSIYLCSATGERETQYFGPGTRLLVL.

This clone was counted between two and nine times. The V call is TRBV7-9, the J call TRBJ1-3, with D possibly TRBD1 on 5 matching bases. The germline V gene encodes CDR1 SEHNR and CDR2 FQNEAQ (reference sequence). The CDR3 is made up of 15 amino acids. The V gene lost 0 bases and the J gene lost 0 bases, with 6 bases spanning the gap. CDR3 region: CASSLAGPSGNTIYF. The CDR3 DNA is TGTGCCAGCAGCTTAGCGGGACCCTCTGGAAACACCATATATTTT.